A single sample is the source of the 26 T cell receptor beta chains below, sequenced in a study of T cell responses to AZD1222 COVID-19 vaccine. Sequencing was performed with immunoSEQ multiplex PCR; in TCRdb, only in-frame clones are kept and a portion is missing. The sample records about 70,000 clones, 90% being singletons. Source: peripheral blood, taken 28 days after the second AZD1222 dose. These receptors originate from an adult who received the AZD1222 COVID-19 vaccine.

The J gene is TRBJ1-1, the V gene TRBV11-3; no clear D gene. The CDR3 runs 14 residues. Trimming shortened V by 0 bases and J by 3 bases, and 8 bases separated the two germline ends. Germline assignment: CDR1 SGHNT and CDR2 YENEEA. The CDR3 spells CASSLEGMDTEAFF. In DNA form, the CDR3 reads TGTGCCAGCAGCTTAGAGGGTATGGACACTGAAGCTTTCTTT. Based on the CDR3 plus reference TRBV11-3 and TRBJ1-1, the full variable domain is EAGVVQSPRYKIIEKKQPVAFWCNPISGHNTLYWYLQNLGQGPELLIRYENEEAVDDSQLPKDRFSAERLKGVDSTLKIQPAELGDSAVYLCASSLEGMDTEAFFGQGTRLTVV.

The chain employs TRBV10-3 and TRBJ1-2; 9 bases are shared with TRBD1. The V gene's germline CDR1 is ENHRY and CDR2 SYGVKD. V gave up 10 bases and J gave up 6 bases; unmatched junction bases: 12. The CDR3 totals 14 residues. The CDR3 DNA reads as TGTGCCAACCAAGGTCCGGGACAGGGAGATGGCTACACCTTC. Amino acids: CANQGPGQGDGYTF.

CDR3 in DNA: TGTGCCAGCAAGACAGGGGATAGTGGCTACACCTTC. Translating it yields CASKTGDSGYTF. The chain is built from TRBV6-5 and TRBJ1-2; 8 nucleotides line up with TRBD1. CDR3 length equals 12 residues. Unmatched junction bases numbered 5, after V lost 7 bases and J lost 7 bases. Germline V CDR1 and CDR2: MNHEY, SVGAGI.

This clone was seen more than once but under ten times. The chain joins TRBV27 to TRBJ1-2; possibly TRBD1 for D (5 bases). Trimming left V 5 bases short and J 6 bases short, with 22 bases between. The CDR3 loop spans 16 amino acids. Per germline, CDR1 MNHEY and CDR2 SMNVEV (reference sequence). CDR3 loop: CASSTTGTRALDGYTF. The CDR3 DNA reads as TGTGCCAGCAGTACAACCGGGACTAGGGCTTTAGATGGCTACACCTTC.

The rearrangement links TRBV3-1 (or the pseudogene TRBV3-2) to TRBJ1-3; no clear D gene. There are 15 residues in the CDR3. V lost 0 bases to trimming and J lost 3 bases, with 9 bases between them. Germline V gene sequence: CDR1 LGHDT, CDR2 YNNKEL (reference sequence). CDR3 amino acids: CASSQDPGVGNTIYF. The CDR3 nucleotides are TGTGCCAGCAGCCAAGATCCCGGGGTTGGAAACACCATATATTTT.

The chain is built from TRBV5-1 and TRBJ2-1; D gene unclear. Germline V gene sequence: CDR1 SGHRS, CDR2 YFSETQ. The CDR3 spans 14 residues. V lost 5 bases and J 6 bases, leaving 15 bases between the germline ends. CDR3 sequence (DNA): TGCGCCAGCAGAGTCACGCTCTCTTCCAATGAGCAGTTCTTC. Its protein is CASRVTLSSNEQFF.

V is TRBV7-9 and J is TRBJ2-5, with D possibly matching TRBD2 (5 bases). Germline V lookup: CDR1 SEHNR, CDR2 FQNEAQ (reference sequence). Trimming stripped 3 bases from V and 5 bases from J, with 10 bases between. This CDR3 region has 13 residues. CDR3 bases: TGTGCCAGCAGCTTCGGGGTGGGGGAGACCCAGTACTTC. Translated: CASSFGVGETQYF.

The V and J genes are TRBV7-9 and TRBJ1-4, with TRBD1 matching over 8 bases. Germline V CDR1 and CDR2: SEHNR, FQNEAQ (reference sequence). Trimming took 5 bases from V and 8 from J; bases not matched to a gene: 7. The CDR3 extends over 14 amino acids. Here the CDR3 DNA reads TGTGCCAGCAGCCCCTGGACAGGGAGAGAAAAACTGTTTTTT. Encoded protein: CASSPWTGREKLFF.

This chain joins TRBV28 and TRBJ1-4; TRBD1 might be the D (5 bases). V lost 6 bases, J lost 8 bases, and 13 bases lay in between. CDR3 length: 13 amino acids. Germline V gene sequence: CDR1 MDHEN, CDR2 SYDVKM. CDR3 bases: TGTGCCAGCAGCCGAAGCCGGGGGGAAAAACTGTTTTTT. This gives the protein CASSRSRGEKLFF.

The chain joins TRBV7-9 to TRBJ2-3; D remains unclear. Per germline, CDR1 SEHNR and CDR2 FQNEAQ (reference sequence). The CDR3 consists of 15 residues. The V end lost 5 bases, the J end lost 1 base, and 13 bases lay between the germline ends. The CDR3: CASSPPAWGTDTQYF. The CDR3 DNA reads as TGTGCCAGCAGCCCCCCTGCCTGGGGCACAGATACGCAGTATTTT.

This rearrangement joins TRBV6-1 to TRBJ1-4; D is undetermined. CDR3 length: 15 residues. V was shortened by 1 base and J by 7 bases, with 13 bases between the two germline ends. Germline-derived CDR1 and CDR2 are MNHNS and SASEGT. The CDR3 loop reads CASSEVRQAGEKLFF. CDR3 nucleotide sequence: TGTGCCAGCAGTGAAGTGAGGCAGGCGGGTGAAAAACTGTTTTTT.

V and J are TRBV27 and TRBJ1-6; D remains ambiguous. This CDR3 comprises 16 residues. Per germline, CDR1 MNHEY and CDR2 SMNVEV (reference sequence). Trimming shortened V by 1 base and J by 3 bases, and 10 bases separated the two germline ends. CDR3 loop: CASSLYGYIYNSPLHF. CDR3 in DNA: TGTGCCAGCAGTTTATATGGGTATATCTATAATTCACCCCTCCACTTT.

This clone has more than one count but fewer than ten. The V gene is TRBV5-5, the J gene TRBJ2-3; 11 nucleotides line up with TRBD2. Germline CDR1 reads SGHKS; CDR2 reads YYEKEE (reference sequence). After removal of 1 base from V and 2 bases from J, the junction contained 6 bases not matched to a gene. The CDR3 spans 17 residues. The CDR3 DNA reads TGTGCCAGCAGCTTGTTTACTAGCGGGAGTCCCACAGATACGCAGTATTTT. It specifies CASSLFTSGSPTDTQYF. The full variable domain, with the rest looked up from reference TRBV5-5 and TRBJ2-3, is DAGVTQSPTHLIKTRGQQVTLRCSPISGHKSVSWYQQVLGQGPQFIFQYYEKEERGRGNFPDRFSARQFPNYSSELNVNALLLGDSALYLCASSLFTSGSPTDTQYFGPGTRLTVL.

The chain is built from TRBV11-3 and TRBJ2-7; 7 bases map to TRBD1. The CDR3 contains 14 residues. Germline V lookup: CDR1 SGHNT, CDR2 YENEEA. V lost 2 bases, J lost 7 bases, and 8 bases stayed unmatched. The CDR3 reads CASSLSRGTSEQYF. The CDR3 DNA reads TGTGCCAGCAGCTTATCCAGGGGGACATCTGAGCAGTACTTC.

This chain uses TRBV19 with TRBJ1-4, with D unclear. Trimming cost V 3 bases and J 5 bases, with 13 bases left between them. Germline loops: CDR1 LNHDA, CDR2 SQIVND (reference sequence). The CDR3 has 15 residues. The CDR3 DNA reads TGTGCCAGTAGTATGACGGAGGATGGGAATGAAAAACTGTTTTTT. It specifies CASSMTEDGNEKLFF. Complete variable domain (other parts from reference TRBV19 and TRBJ1-4): DGGITQSPKYLFRKEGQNVTLSCEQNLNHDAMYWYRQDPGQGLRLIYYSQIVNDFQKGDIAEGYSVSREKKESFPLTVTSAQKNPTAFYLCASSMTEDGNEKLFFGSGTQLSVL.

This chain connects TRBV5-1 to TRBJ2-3; D remains unclear. This CDR3 contains 15 residues. Germline values: CDR1 SGHRS, CDR2 YFSETQ. Between the trimmed V and J ends, which lost 4 bases and 1 base, there was a span of 13 bases. The CDR3: CASSPDRRRTDTQYF. CDR3 bases: TGCGCCAGCAGCCCGGACCGCAGACGCACAGATACGCAGTATTTT.

This CDR3 reads CAWKWGGSYEQYF. The CDR3 DNA follows: TGTGCCTGGAAATGGGGGGGGTCCTACGAGCAGTACTTC. The chain recombines TRBV30 with TRBJ2-7; 7 positions agree with TRBD2. The CDR3 extends over 13 amino acids. V was clipped by 4 bases and J by 1 base; unmatched bases: 4. Germline CDR1 and CDR2: GTSNPN and SVGIG (reference sequence).

The rearrangement joins TRBV6-6 to TRBJ1-6; D unclear. V lost 2 bases and J 7 bases, leaving 9 bases between the germline ends. The length of the CDR3 is 14 residues. Per germline, CDR1 MNHNY and CDR2 SVGAGI (reference sequence). CDR3 region: CASSYGVFNSPLHF. The CDR3 region has the DNA TGTGCCAGCAGTTACGGGGTTTTCAATTCACCCCTCCACTTT.

This chain joins TRBV6-5 and TRBJ2-1; D unresolved. The CDR3 contains 13 residues. Trimming removed 6 bases at V and 4 bases at J, with 10 bases between. From germline, CDR1 is MNHEY and CDR2 SVGAGI. The CDR3 is CASSAVGYNEQFF. CDR3 nucleotides: TGTGCCAGCAGCGCCGTAGGGTACAATGAGCAGTTCTTC.

The V call is TRBV2, the J call TRBJ2-1, with D hard to call. Germline V gene lookup returns CDR1 SNHLY and CDR2 FYNNEI. This CDR3 spans 14 amino acids. Between the trimmed V and J ends, which lost 3 bases and 4 bases, there was a span of 10 bases. CDR3 protein: CASSDVGQYNEQFF. Written as DNA, the CDR3 is TGTGCCAGCAGTGATGTAGGTCAATACAATGAGCAGTTCTTC.

V and J are TRBV6-5 and TRBJ1-2; perhaps TRBD1 as D (5 bases). V lost 5 bases to trimming and J lost 4 bases, with 11 bases between them. This CDR3 region has 13 residues. Germline V gene lookup returns CDR1 MNHEY and CDR2 SVGAGI. CDR3 amino acids: CASSPGTLYGYTF. Written as DNA, the CDR3 is TGTGCCAGCAGTCCCGGGACGCTCTATGGCTACACCTTC.

This chain connects TRBV3-1 (or the pseudogene TRBV3-2) to TRBJ2-3, with D unresolved. The V gene lost 0 bases and the J gene lost 3 bases, with 4 bases spanning the gap. The CDR3 loop spans 13 amino acids. Germline V lookup: CDR1 LGHDT, CDR2 YNNKEL (reference sequence). Here the CDR3 reads CASSQDQTDTQYF. DNA for the CDR3: TGTGCCAGCAGCCAAGACCAGACAGATACGCAGTATTTT.

The rearrangement links TRBV6-5 to TRBJ1-6; 7 bases agree with TRBD1. Germline-derived CDR1 and CDR2 are MNHEY and SVGAGI. This CDR3 has 13 amino acids. V was pared by 10 bases and J by 9 bases, with 9 bases of the junction left unmatched. CDR3 protein: CATLRDRASPLHF. CDR3 coding DNA: TGTGCCACTCTCCGGGACAGAGCTTCACCCCTCCACTTT.

This clone was detected many times. DNA for the CDR3: TGTGCCAGCAGCGAATGGACAGGGACGGGAGACAATGAGCAGTTCTTC. Translated: CASSEWTGTGDNEQFF. The V gene is TRBV9, the J gene TRBJ2-1; 8 bases fit TRBD1. Germline V CDR1 and CDR2: SGDLS, YYNGEE. Trimming at V came to 3 bases and at J to 5 bases, leaving 10 bases not matched to a gene. The CDR3 has 16 residues.

V gene TRBV27 combines with J gene TRBJ2-5; D might be TRBD2 (6 bases). CDR1 and CDR2 (germline): MNHEY, SMNVEV (reference sequence). The ends were cut back, 3 bases at V and 3 bases at J, with 14 bases in the middle. The CDR3 loop spans 15 amino acids. This CDR3 is CASSFRPGEKETQYF. The CDR3 DNA sequence: TGTGCCAGCAGTTTTCGCCCGGGGGAGAAAGAGACCCAGTACTTC.

In its sample, this clone was seen once. This chain links TRBV11-2 with TRBJ1-2; D is possibly TRBD1 (6 bases). This CDR3 region has 13 residues. The V and J ends lost 8 bases and 5 bases respectively, with 15 bases between them. CDR1 and CDR2 from the germline V gene are SGHAT and FQNNGV. The DNA of the CDR3 is TGTGCCAGCGGCGGACAGATCTCTTATGGCTACACCTTC. It encodes CASGGQISYGYTF.